The rows below give T cell receptor beta chains drawn from one sample of a study of blood T cell repertoires in COVID-19. This table comes from immunoSEQ multiplex PCR, and its TCRdb copy is limited to in-frame clones, with some not included. The repertoire includes about 180,000 clones, 70% to 90% of them detected once, and 3.3% sits in the top ten. Sequences were obtained from peripheral blood. The origin of the receptors is a man in his sixties with acute or convalescent COVID-19. CDR3s include the opening cysteine and the closing phenylalanine or tryptophan. The D gene is left open where the match is weak. The size field is filled for only some rows; it gives once, few, many or a size class.

>NA|TRBJ2-7|15|NA|TRBV9
TGTGCCAGCAGCGTAACAGTCCTCGGCTCCTACGAGCAGTACTTC
CASSVTVLGSYEQYF
>TRBD2|TRBJ2-1|16|NA|TRBV4-1
TGCGCCAGCAGCCAAGTCCGGACTAGCGGGAGTAATGAGCAGTTCTTC
CASSQVRTSGSNEQFF
>TRBD2|TRBJ2-7|17|NA|TRBV7-8
TGTGCCAGCAGCCGAGCAGGACTAGCGGGAGCGGGATACGAGCAGTACTTC
CASSRAGLAGAGYEQYF
>TRBD2|TRBJ2-5|14|few|TRBV7-9
TGTGCCAGCAGCGCGCTCGCGGGAGGGGAGACCCAGTACTTC
CASSALAGGETQYF
>TRBD1|TRBJ1-1|15|NA|TRBV2
TGTGCCAGCAGTGAGGTAACAGGGGGATCCACTGAAGCTTTCTTT
CASSEVTGGSTEAFF
>TRBD2|TRBJ2-3|17|few|TRBV3-1/TRBV3-2
TGTGCCAGCAGCCAAGAAAGGACTAGCGGCTACACAGATACGCAGTATTTT
CASSQERTSGYTDTQYF
>TRBD2|TRBJ2-1|18|NA|TRBV27
TGTGCCAGCAGTCCGACTAGCGGGAGGTATTGGGGCTACAATGAGCAGTTCTTC
CASSPTSGRYWGYNEQFF
>TRBD2|TRBJ2-3|16|NA|TRBV7-6
TGTGCCAGCAGCCCCCGCGGGAGCGCACACGCAGATACGCAGTATTTT
CASSPRGSAHADTQYF
>NA|TRBJ1-6|15|few|TRBV28
TGTGCCAGCAGTTCCCGGGACACCTATAATTCACCCCTCCACTTT
CASSSRDTYNSPLHF
>NA|TRBJ2-7|12|NA|TRBV12-3/TRBV12-4
TGTGCCAGCAGTTGGGCCAGCTACGAGCAGTACTTC
CASSWASYEQYF
>TRBD2|TRBJ2-1|17|NA|TRBV19
TGTGCCAGCCAGTCCACGCCGGGACTAGGGGACCACAATGAGCAGTTCTTC
CASQSTPGLGDHNEQFF
>TRBD1|TRBJ2-7|13|NA|TRBV28
TGTGCCAGCTCCCCGGGACAGATCTACGAGCAGTACTTC
CASSPGQIYEQYF
>TRBD2|TRBJ2-3|15|NA|TRBV29-1
TGCAGCGTTGAAGATACTAGCGGGAGGGCAGATACGCAGTATTTT
CSVEDTSGRADTQYF
>TRBD2|TRBJ2-1|15|NA|TRBV10-3
TGTGCCATCAGTGCGAGCGGGAGCTCCTACAATGAGCAGTTCTTC
CAISASGSSYNEQFF
>TRBD1|TRBJ2-1|15|NA|TRBV3-1/TRBV3-2
TGTGCCAGCAGCCCCTGGACAGGGGGCTACAATGAGCAGTTCTTC
CASSPWTGGYNEQFF
>NA|TRBJ1-6|11|NA|TRBV6-2/TRBV6-3
TGTGCCAGCAGTCAGAAATCACCCCTCCACTTT
CASSQKSPLHF
>TRBD2|TRBJ2-7|18|NA|TRBV5-1
TGCGCCAGCAGCCGCTCCGGGACTAGCGGGAGTGGGTCCTACGAGCAGTACTTC
CASSRSGTSGSGSYEQYF
>NA|TRBJ1-2|12|few|TRBV24-1
TGTGCCACCAGTGCAACAGGGTTTGGCTACACCTTC
CATSATGFGYTF
>NA|TRBJ2-1|15|NA|TRBV9
TGTGCCAGCAGCGTAATCTCGGTCGCTTACAATGAGCAGTTCTTC
CASSVISVAYNEQFF
>TRBD2|TRBJ2-2|14|once|TRBV25-1
TGTGCCAGCACGGGAGGCCCGGACACCGGGGAGCTGTTTTTT
CASTGGPDTGELFF
>NA|TRBJ1-4|15|NA|TRBV6-5
TGTGCCAGCAGTTATCTGACAGGCTCAGGTGAAAAACTGTTTTTT
CASSYLTGSGEKLFF
>NA|TRBJ1-3|16|NA|TRBV5-6
TGTGCCAGCAGCTTGGTGGGCAGGGGCTCTGGAAACACCATATATTTT
CASSLVGRGSGNTIYF
>NA|TRBJ1-1|15|NA|TRBV6-5
TGTGCCAGCAGTTACTCGAGTGGGGCGGACACTGAAGCTTTCTTT
CASSYSSGADTEAFF
>NA|TRBJ2-1|17|NA|TRBV9
TGTGCCAGCAGCCCTCAGGGTGGGGGAGGTCGCTACAATGAGCAGTTCTTC
CASSPQGGGGRYNEQFF
>TRBD1|TRBJ2-5|16|NA|TRBV5-6
TGTGCCAGCAGCTCCAGGGCGACAGGGGGAGGAGAGACCCAGTACTTC
CASSSRATGGGETQYF
>NA|TRBJ2-7|15|NA|TRBV6-4
TGTGCCAGCAGTGAACAGGGAAATACTTTCTACGAGCAGTACTTC
CASSEQGNTFYEQYF
>NA|TRBJ2-1|15|NA|TRBV6-5
TGTGCCAGCAGTTACCCCGGGAGTCGTAACAATGAGCAGTTCTTC
CASSYPGSRNNEQFF
>NA|TRBJ2-7|14|NA|TRBV6-6
TGTGCCAGCAGTTACTCGCCGGGAGCCTACGAGCAGTACTTC
CASSYSPGAYEQYF
>TRBD1|TRBJ1-5|15|NA|TRBV7-8
TGTGCCAGCAGCTTAGACAGGGGCCTCAATCAGCCCCAGCATTTT
CASSLDRGLNQPQHF
>TRBD1|TRBJ1-4|15|NA|TRBV18
TGTGCCAGCTCACCGAACAGGGGAGAAAAGGAAAAACTGTTTTTT
CASSPNRGEKEKLFF
>NA|TRBJ2-1|13|once|TRBV15
TGTGCCACCAGCAGAGTTGGTCAGGACTTAATGTTCTTC
CATSRVGQDLMFF
>NA|TRBJ2-2|19|NA|TRBV21-1
TGTGCCAGCATCACGGGGGCTAGCGGGAGCAGTAAGCCCACCGGGGAGCTGTTTTTT
CASITGASGSSKPTGELFF
>TRBD1|TRBJ2-1|15|NA|TRBV19
TGTGCCAGTAGTTTTAGGACAGGGACTTTCAATGAGCAGTTCTTC
CASSFRTGTFNEQFF
>TRBD2|TRBJ2-2|16|NA|TRBV6-5
TGTGCCAGCAGTTATGGGACTAGCGGGAGCGCCGGGGAGCTGTTTTTT
CASSYGTSGSAGELFF
>TRBD2|TRBJ2-7|14|NA|TRBV6-5
TGTGCCAGCAGGAGGACTAGCGGGATGGGCGAGCAGTACTTC
CASRRTSGMGEQYF
>TRBD2|TRBJ2-3|15|few|TRBV7-9
TGTGCCAGCAGCCCGACTAGCGGGGGCACAGATACGCAGTATTTT
CASSPTSGGTDTQYF
>NA|TRBJ1-1|14|NA|TRBV5-4
TGTGCCAGCAGCCGCGAGGGTTACTACACTGAAGCTTTCTTT
CASSREGYYTEAFF
>NA|TRBJ2-7|12|NA|TRBV28
TGTGCCAGCAATGTCCAGACCTACGAGCAGTACTTC
CASNVQTYEQYF
>TRBD1|TRBJ1-2|17|NA|TRBV5-1
TGCGCCAGCAGCTTGGGGGACAGACAGGGGCTGGGCTATGGCTACACCTTC
CASSLGDRQGLGYGYTF
>NA|TRBJ2-1|11|NA|TRBV6-2/TRBV6-3
TGTGCCAGCAGTTACTCCGTGGAGCAGTTCTTC
CASSYSVEQFF
>NA|TRBJ1-5|16|NA|TRBV28
TGTGCCAGCAGTTTACGCTCCCAGGGTTGGAATCAGCCCCAGCATTTT
CASSLRSQGWNQPQHF
>TRBD2|TRBJ2-1|14|NA|TRBV2
TGTGCCAGCAGGAGACTAGCGGGAGATCCGGAGCAGTTCTTC
CASRRLAGDPEQFF
>TRBD2|TRBJ2-7|16|NA|TRBV4-1
TGCGCCAGCAGCCATGCCGGGACTAGCGGTACCTGGGAGCAGTACTTC
CASSHAGTSGTWEQYF
>NA|TRBJ2-7|18|NA|TRBV19
TGTGCCAGTAGTATAGGGGGGACAACGACAGCCTTTACCTACGAGCAGTACTTC
CASSIGGTTTAFTYEQYF
>TRBD2|TRBJ2-3|14|NA|TRBV7-2
TGTGCCAGCAGCTCCGGGACTAACACAGATACGCAGTATTTT
CASSSGTNTDTQYF
>TRBD1|TRBJ2-3|15|NA|TRBV5-1
TGCGCCAGCAGCTCCGGGACAGGGGGCACAGATACGCAGTATTTT
CASSSGTGGTDTQYF
>TRBD1|TRBJ1-4|14|NA|TRBV16
TGTGCCAGCAGCCCATCCCGGACAGGGGGATCGTATGTTTTT
CASSPSRTGGSYVF
>TRBD1|TRBJ1-2|18|few|TRBV12-5
TGTGCTAGTGGTTTGGCTGGACAGGGGAGCTACAAATACAATGGCTACACCTTC
CASGLAGQGSYKYNGYTF